The 20 T cell receptor beta chains below all came from one sample that was sequenced in a study of T-cell reconstitution after alpha-beta-depleted transplantation in children. As it was prepared, the TCRbeta library received unique molecular identifiers. Using its own MiXCR run on the PCR reads, TCRdb lists one record per CDR3 protein. Of about 110,000 distinct CDR3 sequences in the sample, 5% to 8% are singletons; the top ten hold 23%. The sequenced sample was PBMCs, mostly from graft donor cells, obtained 360 days after TCRalphabeta/CD19-depleted stem cell transplant. The source of these receptors is a male patient aged 2-15 years who had a stem cell transplant for acute lymphoblastic leukemia, so the T cells may come from the graft donor.

The chain employs TRBV5-6 and TRBJ1-5, with 11 nucleotides matching TRBD1. V gave up 3 bases and J gave up 7 bases; unmatched junction bases: 3. Germline V lookup: CDR1 SGHDT, CDR2 YYEEEE. There are 14 residues in the CDR3. CDR3 sequence (DNA): TGTGCCAGCAGCTGGGGACAGGGGGACCAGCCCCAGCATTTT. It is translated as CASSWGQGDQPQHF.

This clonotype was detected ten times or more. V is TRBV7-2 and J is TRBJ1-4; TRBD1 is a possible D gene (6 bases). Germline CDR1 SGHTA, CDR2 FQGNSA. The CDR3 is made up of 15 amino acids. V was pared by 0 bases and J by 7 bases, with 12 bases between. The CDR3 region has the DNA TGTGCCAGCAGCTTAGCTGGGACACCGGGTGAAAAACTGTTTTTT. Protein: CASSLAGTPGEKLFF.

This clonotype was counted a few times. This chain's CDR3 is CASSQEVMFRPYNEQFF. The CDR3 nucleotides are TGCGCCAGCAGCCAAGAAGTTATGTTCCGGCCCTACAATGAGCAGTTCTTC. The rearrangement links TRBV4-1 to TRBJ2-1; no clear D gene. CDR1 and CDR2 from the germline V gene are MGHRA and YSYEKL. CDR3 length: 17 residues. V lost 0 bases and J 2 bases, leaving 14 bases between the germline ends.

There are many counts of this clonotype. The chain couples TRBV5-1 to TRBJ2-2; TRBD2 aligns across 8 bases. The CDR3 is 17 residues long. Unmatched junction bases numbered 14, after V lost 2 bases and J lost 8 bases. CDR1 SGHRS and CDR2 YFSETQ come from the germline V gene. The CDR3 loop reads CASSFIPAGVSMGELFF. The CDR3 region has the DNA TGCGCCAGCAGCTTTATCCCAGCGGGAGTCTCTATGGGGGAGCTGTTTTTT.

This clonotype occurred many times. J is TRBJ2-7 and V is TRBV5-6, with a tentative D call TRBD1 (5 bases). The V end was cut by 2 bases, the J end by 0 bases, with 12 bases between. The CDR3 totals 15 residues. Germline V lookup: CDR1 SGHDT, CDR2 YYEEEE. Here the CDR3 DNA reads TGTGCCAGCAGCTTACCTGGGGCAGACTCCTACGAGCAGTACTTC. This encodes CASSLPGADSYEQYF.

This clonotype was seen many times. The chain employs TRBV29-1 and TRBJ2-3; weak D call: TRBD1 (6 bases). The length of the CDR3 is 12 residues. In germline, CDR1 is SQVTM, CDR2 ANQGSEA. V dropped 5 bases and J dropped 1 base, with 7 bases sitting between them. The CDR3 loop reads CSVRTGTDTQYF. The CDR3 DNA reads TGCAGCGTTCGGACAGGCACAGATACGCAGTATTTT.

In its sample, this clonotype was seen many times. This chain links TRBV7-9 with TRBJ2-3, with TRBD2 identical over 8 bases. J was trimmed by 4 bases and V by 8 bases; bases with no gene match: 5. Germline V CDR1 and CDR2: SEHNR, FQNEAQ (reference sequence). The CDR3 sequence is 13 residues long. CDR3 loop: CASGTSGPDTQYF. CDR3 in DNA: TGTGCCAGCGGGACTAGTGGTCCAGATACGCAGTATTTT. Filled out from reference TRBV7-9 and TRBJ2-3, the complete variable domain reads DTGVSQNPRHKITKRGQNVTFRCDPISEHNRLYWYRQTLGQGPEFLTYFQNEAQLEKSRLLSDRFSAERPKGSFSTLEIQRTEQGDSAMYLCASGTSGPDTQYFGPGTRLTVL.

This clonotype was observed a few times. The chain carries TRBV5-6 and TRBJ1-1, with D uncertain. The CDR3 totals 11 residues. Germline V gene data show CDR1 as SGHDT and CDR2 as YYEEEE. Trimming took 0 bases from V and 5 from J, leaving 2 bases between them. CDR3 DNA: TGTGCCAGCAGCTTGGAGACTGAAGCTTTCTTT. It translates to CASSLETEAFF.

At least ten counts were recorded for this clonotype. The rearrangement links TRBV9 to TRBJ2-5; D uncertain. The CDR3 extends over 14 amino acids. V was cut by 1 base and J by 5 bases, with 12 bases left in between. CDR1 and CDR2 from the germline V gene are SGDLS and YYNGEE. CDR3 bases: TGTGCCAGCAGCGTAACCCCCCGTCTGGAGACCCAGTACTTC. Translated, it gives CASSVTPRLETQYF.

There are a few counts of this clonotype. The chain uses TRBV20-1 and TRBJ1-1; no clear D gene. The germline gives CDR1 DFQATT, CDR2 SNEGSKA (reference sequence). This CDR3 is built from 12 residues. Trimming stripped 2 bases from V and 0 bases from J, with 4 bases between. The CDR3 nucleotides are TGCAGTGCTAGATTTCTGAACACTGAAGCTTTCTTT. The encoded protein is CSARFLNTEAFF.

The genes are TRBV5-6 and TRBJ1-4; D is possibly TRBD1 (5 bases). The CDR3 extends over 14 amino acids. CDR1 and CDR2 from the germline V gene are SGHDT and YYEEEE. The V and J ends lost 3 bases and 7 bases respectively, with 13 bases between them. The CDR3 region has the DNA TGTGCCAGCAGCTGGTGGGGGTTGGGTGAAAAACTGTTTTTT. Amino acids: CASSWWGLGEKLFF.

This clonotype was counted ten times or more. V is TRBV14 and J is TRBJ2-7; no firm D call. Germline V gene lookup returns CDR1 SGHDN and CDR2 FVKESK. The CDR3 extends over 13 amino acids. The V and J ends lost 4 bases and 7 bases respectively, with 14 bases between them. CDR3 in DNA: TGTGCCAGCAGCCCCCTGGCCCCCCTGGAGCAGTACTTC. Translation gives CASSPLAPLEQYF.

This clonotype appeared many times. The CDR3 DNA follows: TGTGCCAGCAGCTTAGGTAGCCGCTCCTACAATGAGCAGTTCTTC. Encoded protein: CASSLGSRSYNEQFF. This chain links TRBV11-2 with TRBJ2-1; D ambiguous. This CDR3 contains 15 residues. Germline V gives CDR1 SGHAT, CDR2 FQNNGV. V was shortened by 1 base and J by 0 bases, with 7 bases between the two germline ends.

This clonotype was detected only a few times. This CDR3 is CASSFGSVGELFF. For the CDR3, the DNA is TGTGCCAGCAGTTTTGGATCAGTCGGGGAGCTGTTTTTT. V is TRBV12-3 or TRBV12-4 and J is TRBJ2-2; D is unclear. Trimming cost V 3 bases and J 7 bases, with 9 bases left between them. This CDR3 has 13 residues.

The chain recombines TRBV20-1 with TRBJ2-5, with D maybe TRBD1 (5 bases). The CDR3 length is 12 residues. Trimming took off 3 bases at V and 5 bases at J, with 10 bases between the two ends. Germline V gives CDR1 DFQATT, CDR2 SNEGSKA (reference sequence). CDR3 nucleotides: TGCAGTGCTAGCGACAGTCGGGAGACCCAGTACTTC. Encoded protein: CSASDSRETQYF.

This clonotype was recorded at least ten times. The V gene is TRBV24-1, the J gene TRBJ2-7; 7 bases map to TRBD1. V shed 3 bases, J shed 0 bases, and the junction held 4 bases outside the gene matches. The CDR3 covers 15 residues. Looked up from germline, CDR1 is KGHDR and CDR2 is SFDVKD. CDR3 sequence: CATSDPRDSSYEQYF. CDR3 sequence (DNA): TGTGCCACCAGTGATCCCCGGGACAGCTCCTACGAGCAGTACTTC.

The V and J genes are TRBV24-1 and TRBJ2-3; D is perhaps TRBD1 or TRBD2 (6 bases each). CDR3 length: 16 amino acids. CDR1 and CDR2 from the germline V gene are KGHDR and SFDVKD. Deletions cut 1 base from V and 2 bases from J, with 12 bases between. The CDR3 DNA reads as TGTGCCACCAGTGATTTACAAGGGGGGCTCACAGATACGCAGTATTTT. It encodes CATSDLQGGLTDTQYF.

This clonotype was seen a few times. The chain carries TRBV6-5 and TRBJ1-4; D gene ambiguous. Germline V lookup: CDR1 MNHEY, CDR2 SVGAGI. V was shortened by 4 bases and J by 6 bases, with 12 bases between the two germline ends. The CDR3 covers 14 residues. CDR3 in DNA: TGTGCCAGCAGTTCCTCCGTCCCTGATGAAAAACTGTTTTTT. As protein: CASSSSVPDEKLFF.

Details on this clonotype: The junction shows a germline mismatch at one end, possibly a read error. The V gene is TRBV7-9, the J gene TRBJ1-5; D uncertain. This CDR3 is built from 15 residues. The V gene's germline CDR1 is SEHNR and CDR2 FQNEAQ (reference sequence). This chain's CDR3 is CASSAGDNSNQPQHF. The CDR3 DNA reads TGTGCCAGCAGCGCAGGAGACAATAGCAACCAGCCCCAGCATTTT.

This clonotype was seen more than once but under ten times. V and J are TRBV3-1 and TRBJ2-7; D may correspond to TRBD1 or TRBD2 (5 bases each). Trimming took off 0 bases at V and 3 bases at J, with 9 bases between the two ends. The CDR3 is 14 residues long. Germline lookup yields CDR1 LGHDT and CDR2 YNNKEL (reference sequence). Here the CDR3 reads CASSQEGDLYEQYF. The CDR3 coding sequence is TGTGCCAGCAGCCAAGAAGGGGACCTCTACGAGCAGTACTTC.